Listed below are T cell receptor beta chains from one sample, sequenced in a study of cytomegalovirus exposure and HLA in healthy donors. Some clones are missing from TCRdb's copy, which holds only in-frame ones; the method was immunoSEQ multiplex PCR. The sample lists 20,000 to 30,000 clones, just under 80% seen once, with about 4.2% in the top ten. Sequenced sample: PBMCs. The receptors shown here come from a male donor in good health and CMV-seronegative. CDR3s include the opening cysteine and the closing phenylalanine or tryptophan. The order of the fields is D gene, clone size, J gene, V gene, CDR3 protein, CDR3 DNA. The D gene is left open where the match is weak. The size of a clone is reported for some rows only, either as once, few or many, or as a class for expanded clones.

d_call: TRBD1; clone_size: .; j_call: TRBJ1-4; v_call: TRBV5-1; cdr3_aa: CASSWTGRNEKLFF; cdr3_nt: TGCGCCAGCAGCTGGACAGGGCGGAATGAAAAACTGTTTTTT
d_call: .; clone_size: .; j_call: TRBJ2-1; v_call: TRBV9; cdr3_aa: CASSVGADLYNEQFF; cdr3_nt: TGTGCCAGCAGCGTAGGAGCGGACCTGTACAATGAGCAGTTCTTC
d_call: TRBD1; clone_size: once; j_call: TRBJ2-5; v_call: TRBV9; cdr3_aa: CASSASGQPSLGDQYF; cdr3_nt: TGTGCCAGCAGCGCTTCGGGACAGCCCTCGCTCGGGGACCAGTACTTC
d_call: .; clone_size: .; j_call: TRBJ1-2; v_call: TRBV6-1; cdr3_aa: CASSVGGSHGYTF; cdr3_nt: TGTGCCAGCAGTGTGGGGGGGTCCCATGGCTACACCTTC
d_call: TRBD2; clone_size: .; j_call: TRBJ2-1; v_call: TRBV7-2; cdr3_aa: CASSLDGSGGALEQFF; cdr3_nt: TGTGCCAGCAGCTTAGACGGTAGCGGGGGGGCACTTGAGCAGTTCTTC
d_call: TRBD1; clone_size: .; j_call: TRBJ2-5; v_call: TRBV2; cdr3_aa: CASSEADLHRGRETQYF; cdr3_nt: TGTGCCAGCAGTGAAGCGGACCTTCACAGGGGTCGGGAGACCCAGTACTTC
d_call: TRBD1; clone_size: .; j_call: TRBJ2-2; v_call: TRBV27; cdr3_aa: CASSLPGDRGPLGELFF; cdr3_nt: TGTGCCAGCAGTTTACCTGGCGACAGGGGGCCCCTCGGGGAGTTGTTTTTT
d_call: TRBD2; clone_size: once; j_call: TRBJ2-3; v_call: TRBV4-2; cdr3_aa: CASSQEGSRGGSDTQYF; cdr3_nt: TGTGCCAGCAGCCAAGAAGGATCGCGGGGGGGGTCAGATACGCAGTATTTT
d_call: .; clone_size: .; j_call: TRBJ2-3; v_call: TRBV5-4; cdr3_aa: CASSLEQGSTDTQYF; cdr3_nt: TGTGCCAGCAGCTTGGAGCAGGGGAGTACAGATACGCAGTATTTT
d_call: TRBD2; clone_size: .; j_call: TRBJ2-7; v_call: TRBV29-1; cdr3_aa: CSVESARGGSSYEQYF; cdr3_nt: TGCAGCGTTGAAAGCGCCCGGGGAGGGAGCTCCTACGAGCAGTACTTC
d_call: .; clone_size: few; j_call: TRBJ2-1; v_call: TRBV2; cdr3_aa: CASGAPHNEQFF; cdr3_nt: TGTGCCAGCGGGGCTCCACACAATGAGCAGTTCTTC
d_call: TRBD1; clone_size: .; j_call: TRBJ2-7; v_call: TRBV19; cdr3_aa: CASSTLGTGSYEQYF; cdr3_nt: TGTGCCAGTAGTACCCTCGGGACAGGGTCCTACGAGCAGTACTTC
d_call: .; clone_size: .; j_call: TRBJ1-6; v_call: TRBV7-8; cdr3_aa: CASSRTSVGNSPLHF; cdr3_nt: TGTGCCAGCAGCAGGACATCTGTGGGCAATTCACCCCTCCACTTT
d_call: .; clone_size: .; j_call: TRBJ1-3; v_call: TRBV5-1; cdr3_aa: CASSLAVGNTIYF; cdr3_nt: TGCGCCAGCAGCTTGGCCGTCGGAAACACCATATATTTT
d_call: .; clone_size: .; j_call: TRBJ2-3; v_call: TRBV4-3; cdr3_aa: CASSQDGAKGSDTQYF; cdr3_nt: TGCGCCAGCAGCCAAGATGGGGCCAAGGGTTCGGATACGCAGTATTTT
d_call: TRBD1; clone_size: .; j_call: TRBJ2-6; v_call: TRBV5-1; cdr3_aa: CSSTDGTGSSGANVLTF; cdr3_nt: TGCTCCAGCACCGACGGGACAGGGAGCTCTGGGGCCAACGTCCTGACTTTC
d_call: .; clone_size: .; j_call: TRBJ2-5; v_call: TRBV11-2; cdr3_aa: CASSLGRVRETQYF; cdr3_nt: TGTGCCAGCAGCTTAGGTCGAGTCCGGGAGACCCAGTACTTC
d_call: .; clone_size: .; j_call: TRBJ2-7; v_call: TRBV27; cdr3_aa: CASSLNRDYEQYF; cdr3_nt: TGTGCCAGCAGTTTAAACAGGGACTACGAGCAGTACTTC
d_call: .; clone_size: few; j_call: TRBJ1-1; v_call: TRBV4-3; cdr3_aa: CASSQPGGVTEAFF; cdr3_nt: TGCGCCAGCAGCCAACCCGGGGGGGTAACTGAAGCTTTCTTT
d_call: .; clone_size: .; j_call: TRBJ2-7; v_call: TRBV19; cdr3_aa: CASSISGTSSYEQYF; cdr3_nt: TGTGCCAGTAGTATCTCCGGGACTTCCTCCTACGAGCAGTACTTC
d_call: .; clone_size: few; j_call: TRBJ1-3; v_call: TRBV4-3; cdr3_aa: CASSQDRGSSGNTIYF; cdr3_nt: TGCGCCAGCAGCCAAGATAGGGGCAGCTCTGGAAACACCATATATTTT
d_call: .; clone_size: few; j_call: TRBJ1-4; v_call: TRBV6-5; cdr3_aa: CASRLGGGEKLFF; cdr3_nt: TGTGCCAGCAGGCTGGGGGGGGGTGAAAAACTGTTTTTT
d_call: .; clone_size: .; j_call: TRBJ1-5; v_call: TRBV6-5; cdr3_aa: CASSEMYGQPQHF; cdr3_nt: TGTGCCAGCAGTGAGATGTACGGTCAGCCCCAGCATTTT
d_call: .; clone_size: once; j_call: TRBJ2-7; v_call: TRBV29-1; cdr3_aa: CSVLTAFYEQYF; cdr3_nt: TGCAGCGTTCTGACAGCGTTCTACGAGCAGTACTTC
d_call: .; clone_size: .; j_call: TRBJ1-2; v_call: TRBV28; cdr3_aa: CASSLGLSYGYTF; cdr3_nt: TGTGCCAGCAGTCTCGGACTAAGCTATGGCTACACCTTC
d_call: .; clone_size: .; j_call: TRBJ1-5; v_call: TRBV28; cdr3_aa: CASSLFADQPQHF; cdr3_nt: TGTGCCAGCAGTTTATTTGCAGATCAGCCCCAGCATTTT
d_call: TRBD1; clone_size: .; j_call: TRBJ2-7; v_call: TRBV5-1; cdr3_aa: CASSPRQGGHEQYF; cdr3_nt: TGCGCCAGCAGCCCCCGACAGGGGGGCCACGAGCAGTACTTC
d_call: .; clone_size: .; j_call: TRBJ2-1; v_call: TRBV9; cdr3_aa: CASSASLNTGTYNEQFF; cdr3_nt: TGTGCCAGCAGCGCCTCCCTCAATACAGGAACCTACAATGAGCAGTTCTTC
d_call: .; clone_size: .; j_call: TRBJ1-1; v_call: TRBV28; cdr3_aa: CASRPQQGSDTEAFF; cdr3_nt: TGTGCCAGCAGACCTCAACAGGGTTCCGACACTGAAGCTTTCTTT
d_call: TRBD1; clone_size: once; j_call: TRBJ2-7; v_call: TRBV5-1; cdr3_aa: CASSLAGQGFAYEQYF; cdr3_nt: TGCGCCAGCAGCCTCGCGGGACAGGGGTTTGCCTACGAGCAGTACTTC
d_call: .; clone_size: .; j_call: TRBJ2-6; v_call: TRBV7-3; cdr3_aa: CASSLDSSGANVLTF; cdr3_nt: TGTGCCAGCAGCTTAGACTCCTCTGGGGCCAACGTCCTGACTTTC
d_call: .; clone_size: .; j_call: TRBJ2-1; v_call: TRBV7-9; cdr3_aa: CASSLRGTLVADEQFF; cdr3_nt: TGTGCCAGCAGCTTAAGGGGGACACTCGTCGCGGATGAGCAGTTCTTC
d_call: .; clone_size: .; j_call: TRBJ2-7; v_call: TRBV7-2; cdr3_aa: CASSPDGGGWTYEQYF; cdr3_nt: TGTGCCAGCAGCCCAGACGGGGGTGGGTGGACCTACGAGCAGTACTTC
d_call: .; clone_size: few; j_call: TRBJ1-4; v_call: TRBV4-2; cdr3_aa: CASSQESGQPNEKLFF; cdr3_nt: TGTGCCAGCAGCCAAGAGTCGGGACAACCTAATGAAAAACTGTTTTTT
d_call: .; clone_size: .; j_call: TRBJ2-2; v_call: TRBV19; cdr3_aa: CASRAGSTGELFF; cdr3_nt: TGTGCCAGTAGGGCGGGCTCCACCGGGGAGCTGTTTTTT
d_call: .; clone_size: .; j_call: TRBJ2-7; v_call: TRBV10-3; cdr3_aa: CAISESEADEQYF; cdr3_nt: TGTGCCATCAGTGAGTCCGAGGCCGACGAGCAGTACTTC
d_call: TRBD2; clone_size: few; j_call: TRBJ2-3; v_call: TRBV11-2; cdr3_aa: CASSFLAGGGDTQYF; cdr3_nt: TGTGCCAGCAGCTTTCTAGCGGGAGGCGGGGATACGCAGTATTTT
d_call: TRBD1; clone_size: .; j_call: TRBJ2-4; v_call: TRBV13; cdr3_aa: CASSLVGDRRAKNIQYF; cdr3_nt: TGTGCCAGCAGCTTAGTTGGGGACAGGCGGGCCAAAAACATTCAGTACTTC
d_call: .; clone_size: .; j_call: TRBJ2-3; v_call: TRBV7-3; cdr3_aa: CASSLTGGDTQYF; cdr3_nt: TGTGCCAGCAGCTTAACGGGGGGAGATACGCAGTATTTT
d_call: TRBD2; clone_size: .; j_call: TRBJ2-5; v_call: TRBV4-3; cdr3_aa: CASSLHPSGRGETQYF; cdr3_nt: TGCGCCAGCAGCCTACATCCTAGCGGGAGGGGGGAGACCCAGTACTTC
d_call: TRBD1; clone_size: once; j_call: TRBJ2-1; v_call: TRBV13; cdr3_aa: CASCDFGTGTNEQFF; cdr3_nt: TGTGCCAGCTGTGATTTTGGGACAGGGACGAATGAGCAGTTCTTC
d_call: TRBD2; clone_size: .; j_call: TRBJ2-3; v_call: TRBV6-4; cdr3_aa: CASSETSETDTQYF; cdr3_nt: TGTGCCAGCAGTGAAACTAGCGAAACAGATACGCAGTATTTT
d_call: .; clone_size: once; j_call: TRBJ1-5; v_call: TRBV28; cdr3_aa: CASSLSRGGHNQPQHF; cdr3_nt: TGTGCCAGCAGTTTATCCCGCGGCGGACACAATCAGCCCCAGCATTTT
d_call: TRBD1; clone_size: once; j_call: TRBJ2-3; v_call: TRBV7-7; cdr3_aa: CASSPRTGADTQYF; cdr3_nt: TGTGCCAGCAGCCCACGGACAGGGGCAGATACGCAGTATTTT
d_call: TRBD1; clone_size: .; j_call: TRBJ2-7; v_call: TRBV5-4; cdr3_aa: CASSLRQGALSYEQYF; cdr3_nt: TGTGCCAGCAGCTTGAGACAGGGGGCGCTCTCCTACGAGCAGTACTTC
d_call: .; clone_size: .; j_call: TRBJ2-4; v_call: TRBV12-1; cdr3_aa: CASSASGIPNVAKNIQYF; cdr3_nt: TGTGCCAGCAGTGCATCCGGGATACCGAACGTAGCCAAAAACATTCAGTACTTC
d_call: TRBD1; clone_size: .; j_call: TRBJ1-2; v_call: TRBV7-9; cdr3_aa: CASSSWGQGTFGYTF; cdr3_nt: TGTGCCAGCAGCTCCTGGGGACAGGGGACGTTCGGCTACACCTTC
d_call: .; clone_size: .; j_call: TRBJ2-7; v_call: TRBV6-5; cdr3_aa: CASSPTGLIIYEQYF; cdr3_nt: TGTGCCAGCAGTCCTACGGGACTGATCATATACGAGCAGTACTTC
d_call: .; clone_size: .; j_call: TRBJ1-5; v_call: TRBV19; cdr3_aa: CASSIPLEQPQHF; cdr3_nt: TGTGCCAGTAGTATCCCGCTGGAGCAGCCCCAGCATTTT
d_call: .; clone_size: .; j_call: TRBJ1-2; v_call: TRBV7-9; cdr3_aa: CASSLQGPNYGYTF; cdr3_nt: TGTGCCAGCAGCTTACAGGGGCCGAACTATGGCTACACCTTC
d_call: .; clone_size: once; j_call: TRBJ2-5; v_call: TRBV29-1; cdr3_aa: CSVGGMKETQYF; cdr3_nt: TGCAGCGTAGGGGGAATGAAAGAGACCCAGTACTTC
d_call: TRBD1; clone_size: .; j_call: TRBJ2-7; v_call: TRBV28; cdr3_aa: CASSFPSGTVLEQYF; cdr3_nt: TGTGCCAGCAGTTTCCCGTCCGGGACAGTCCTCGAGCAGTACTTC
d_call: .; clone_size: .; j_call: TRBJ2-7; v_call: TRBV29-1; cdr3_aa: CSVEEDSYEQYF; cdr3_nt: TGCAGCGTTGAAGAAGACAGTTACGAGCAGTACTTC
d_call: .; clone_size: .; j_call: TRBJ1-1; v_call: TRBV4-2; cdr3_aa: CASSHLDRNTEAFF; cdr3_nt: TGTGCCAGCAGCCACTTAGACAGGAACACTGAAGCTTTCTTT